Below are 11 T cell receptor beta chains sequenced from a single sample in a study of sequential checkpoint blockade in melanoma. Treatment in this sample: randomized to nivolumab then ipilimumab (arm A) or the reverse (arm B). Data came from immunoSEQ multiplex PCR; TCRdb stores just in-frame clones and leaves some out. There are around 15,000 clones in the sample; roughly 93% occur only once, and 24% lies in the top ten. The input for sequencing was CD8+ T cells sorted from blood (inferred from file names), taken from a patient given nivolumab and ipilimumab in sequence. The receptor set was obtained from a human donor with melanoma.

The chain carries TRBV4-3 and TRBJ1-2; no definite D call. Germline values: CDR1 LGHNA, CDR2 YSLEER. Trimming cost V 2 bases and J 0 bases, with 10 bases left between them. The CDR3 contains 15 residues. CDR3 sequence: CASSQTLLANYGYTF. For the CDR3, the DNA is TGCGCCAGCAGCCAAACCTTGCTAGCTAACTATGGCTACACCTTC.

The chain links TRBV13 to TRBJ1-5; TRBD1 matches 8 bases. Germline V gives CDR1 PRHDT, CDR2 FYEKMQ (reference sequence). This CDR3 region has 15 residues. V was pared by 5 bases and J by 4 bases, with 7 bases of the junction left unmatched. The CDR3 nucleotides are TGTGCCAGCAGCCGCGGACAGGGAGTTAATCAGCCCCAGCATTTT. Its translation: CASSRGQGVNQPQHF.

The chain couples TRBV16 to TRBJ2-7; D gene ambiguous. The V end lost 1 base, the J end lost 5 bases, and 9 bases lay between the germline ends. The CDR3 runs to 13 residues. Germline-derived CDR1 and CDR2 are KGHSY and FQNENV. CDR3 nucleotides: TGTGCCAGCAGCCAATTCTCAGGCGACGAGCAGTACTTC. Residues: CASSQFSGDEQYF.

This sequence joins TRBV13 and TRBJ1-6; 7 positions match TRBD1. The CDR3 consists of 16 residues. CDR1 is PRHDT and CDR2 is FYEKMQ in the germline V gene (reference sequence). The V gene end was trimmed by 4 bases and the J gene end by 2 bases; junction bases not matched to a gene: 5. The CDR3 sequence: CASSSQGGTYNSPLHF. In nucleotides, the CDR3 is TGTGCCAGCAGCTCCCAGGGGGGCACCTATAATTCACCCCTCCACTTT.

The chain carries TRBV28 and TRBJ1-5, with TRBD1 as a possible D gene (6 bases). The germline V gene has CDR1 MDHEN and CDR2 SYDVKM. Trimming took 1 base from V and 4 from J, leaving 14 bases between them. The CDR3 is 16 amino acids. The CDR3 DNA sequence: TGTGCCAGCAGTTTATTCCCAGGGGCTAGGAATCAGCCCCAGCATTTT. Amino acid sequence: CASSLFPGARNQPQHF.

The gene calls are TRBV28 and TRBJ1-6, with D perhaps TRBD1 (5 bases). Germline CDR1 and CDR2: MDHEN and SYDVKM. V was shortened by 4 bases and J by 0 bases, with 7 bases between the two germline ends. This CDR3 region has 15 residues. The CDR3 here is CASSYRSSYNSPLHF. The CDR3 coding sequence is TGTGCCAGCAGTTACAGGAGCTCCTATAATTCACCCCTCCACTTT.

The chain links TRBV29-1 to TRBJ2-7, with D maybe TRBD2 (5 bases). Trimming shortened V by 6 bases and J by 2 bases, and 14 bases separated the two germline ends. This CDR3 spans 13 amino acids. Germline assignment: CDR1 SQVTM and CDR2 ANQGSEA. The CDR3 protein is CSVGGGLPYEQYF. The CDR3 nucleotides are TGCAGCGTAGGTGGAGGACTCCCCTACGAGCAGTACTTC.

The rearrangement joins TRBV30 to TRBJ2-7, with D tentatively TRBD1 (6 bases). V lost 0 bases and J lost 1, with 10 bases in between. This CDR3 comprises 14 residues. Germline V gives CDR1 GTSNPN, CDR2 SVGIG (reference sequence). The CDR3 nucleotides read TGTGCCTGGAGTGTAGGGACACTATCCTACGAGCAGTACTTC. Amino acids: CAWSVGTLSYEQYF.

V is TRBV4-1 and J is TRBJ1-6; D remains unclear. The V end was cut by 3 bases, the J end by 6 bases, with 15 bases between. Germline V gene sequence: CDR1 MGHRA, CDR2 YSYEKL. This CDR3 comprises 16 residues. In nucleotides, the CDR3 is TGCGCCAGCAGCCAGGCCACAGTACCCAGTAATTCACCCCTCCACTTT. Residues: CASSQATVPSNSPLHF.

The CDR3 is CASSSSLRGSTEAFF. The CDR3 DNA is TGTGCCAGCAGCTCATCCCTGAGGGGGAGCACTGAAGCTTTCTTT. The genes are TRBV11-2 and TRBJ1-1, with D possibly matching TRBD1 (6 bases). Trimming took 4 bases from V and 4 from J, leaving 16 bases between them. CDR1 and CDR2 from the germline V gene are SGHAT and FQNNGV. CDR3 length equals 15 residues.

The J gene is TRBJ1-4, the V gene TRBV4-3, with TRBD1 identical over 7 bases. V was clipped by 4 bases and J by 2 bases; unmatched bases: 7. CDR1 is LGHNA, CDR2 YSLEER, per germline. The CDR3 extends over 16 amino acids. The CDR3 DNA follows: TGCGCCAGCAGCCGGACCAAACAGGGGACTAATGAAAAACTGTTTTTT. It translates to CASSRTKQGTNEKLFF.